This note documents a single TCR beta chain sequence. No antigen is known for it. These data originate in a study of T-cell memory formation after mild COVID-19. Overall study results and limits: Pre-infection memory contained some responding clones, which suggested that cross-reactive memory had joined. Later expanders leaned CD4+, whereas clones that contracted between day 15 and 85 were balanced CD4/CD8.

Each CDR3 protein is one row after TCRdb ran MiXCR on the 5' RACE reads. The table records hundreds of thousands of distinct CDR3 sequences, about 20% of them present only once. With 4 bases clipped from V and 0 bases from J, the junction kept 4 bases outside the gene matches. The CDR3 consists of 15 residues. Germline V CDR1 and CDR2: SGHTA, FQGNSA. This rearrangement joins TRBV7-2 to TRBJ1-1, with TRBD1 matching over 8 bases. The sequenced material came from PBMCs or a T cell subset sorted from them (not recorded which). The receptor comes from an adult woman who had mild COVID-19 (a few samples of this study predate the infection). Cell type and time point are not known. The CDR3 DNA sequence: TGTGCCAGCAGCTGGACGACAGGGGTGAACACTGAAGCTTTCTTT. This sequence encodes CASSWTTGVNTEAFF.